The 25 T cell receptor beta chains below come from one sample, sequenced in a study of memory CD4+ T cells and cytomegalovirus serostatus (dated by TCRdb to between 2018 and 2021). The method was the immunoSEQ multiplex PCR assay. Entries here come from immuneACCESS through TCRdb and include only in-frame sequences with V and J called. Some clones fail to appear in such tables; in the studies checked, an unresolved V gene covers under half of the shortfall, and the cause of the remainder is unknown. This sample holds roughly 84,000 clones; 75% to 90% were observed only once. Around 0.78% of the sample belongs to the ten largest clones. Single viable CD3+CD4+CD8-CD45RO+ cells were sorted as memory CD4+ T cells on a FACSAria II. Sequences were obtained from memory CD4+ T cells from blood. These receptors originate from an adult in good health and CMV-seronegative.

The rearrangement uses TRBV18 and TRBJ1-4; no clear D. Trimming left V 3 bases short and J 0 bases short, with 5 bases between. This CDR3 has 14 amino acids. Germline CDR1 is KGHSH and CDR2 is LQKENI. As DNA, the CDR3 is TGTGCCAGCTCACCCGTCTCAACTAATGAAAAACTGTTTTTT. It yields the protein CASSPVSTNEKLFF.

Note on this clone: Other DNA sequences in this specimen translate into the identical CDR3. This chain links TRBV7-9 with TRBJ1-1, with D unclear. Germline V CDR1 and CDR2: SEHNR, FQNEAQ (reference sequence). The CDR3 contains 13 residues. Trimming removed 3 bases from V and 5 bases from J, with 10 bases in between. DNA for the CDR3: TGTGCCAGCAGCTTGGAGGGAGGAACTGAAGCTTTCTTT. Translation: CASSLEGGTEAFF.

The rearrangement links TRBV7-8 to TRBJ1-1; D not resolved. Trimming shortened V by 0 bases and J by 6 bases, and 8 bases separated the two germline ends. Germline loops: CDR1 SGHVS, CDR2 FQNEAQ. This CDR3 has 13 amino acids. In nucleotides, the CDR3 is TGTGCCAGCAGCTTAGCACACGGGGCTGAAGCTTTCTTT. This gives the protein CASSLAHGAEAFF. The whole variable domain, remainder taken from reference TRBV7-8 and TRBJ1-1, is GAGVSQSPRYKVAKRGQDVALRCDPISGHVSLFWYQQALGQGPEFLTYFQNEAQLDKSGLPSDRFFAERPEGSVSTLKIQRTQQEDSAVYLCASSLAHGAEAFFGQGTRLTVV.

CDR3 nucleotides: TGCGCCAGCTTTGGGGCGACCAACAAAGAGACCCAGTACTTC. Protein sequence: CASFGATNKETQYF. The rearrangement uses TRBV10-1 and TRBJ2-5; tentatively, D is TRBD1 (5 bases). CDR1 is WNHNN and CDR2 is SYGVQD in the germline V gene (reference sequence). The CDR3 extends over 14 amino acids. Between the trimmed V and J ends, which lost 8 bases and 3 bases, there was a span of 16 bases.

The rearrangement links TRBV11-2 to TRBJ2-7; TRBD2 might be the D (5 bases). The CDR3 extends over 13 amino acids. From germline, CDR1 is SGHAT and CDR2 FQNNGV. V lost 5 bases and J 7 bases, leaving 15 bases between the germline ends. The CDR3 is CASSRALTGEQYF. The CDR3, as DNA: TGTGCCAGCAGCAGGGCCCTAACGGGGGAGCAGTACTTC.

CDR3 sequence (DNA): TGCAGTGCTAGTGTCCAAGAGACCCAGTACTTC. This sequence encodes CSASVQETQYF. The chain is built from TRBV20-1 and TRBJ2-5; no clear D gene. The V end lost 3 bases, the J end lost 1 base, and 3 bases lay between the germline ends. The CDR3 totals 11 residues. The V gene's germline CDR1 is DFQATT and CDR2 SNEGSKA (reference sequence).

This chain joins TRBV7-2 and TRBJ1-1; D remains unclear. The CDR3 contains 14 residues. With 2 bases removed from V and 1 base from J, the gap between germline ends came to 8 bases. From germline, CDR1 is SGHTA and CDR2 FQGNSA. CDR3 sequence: CASSLSKGNTEAFF. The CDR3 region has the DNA TGTGCCAGCAGCTTAAGCAAGGGGAACACTGAAGCTTTCTTT.

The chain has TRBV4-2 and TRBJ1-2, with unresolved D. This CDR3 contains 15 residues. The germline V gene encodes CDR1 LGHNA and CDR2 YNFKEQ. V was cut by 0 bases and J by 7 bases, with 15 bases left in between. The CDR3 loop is CASSQDLSVARGYTF. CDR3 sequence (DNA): TGTGCCAGCAGCCAAGATCTTAGCGTAGCTCGTGGCTACACCTTC.

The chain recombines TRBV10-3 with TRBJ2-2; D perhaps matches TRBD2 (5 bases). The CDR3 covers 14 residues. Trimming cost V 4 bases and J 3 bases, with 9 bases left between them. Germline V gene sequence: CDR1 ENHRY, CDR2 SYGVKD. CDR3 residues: CAISAGVDTGELFF. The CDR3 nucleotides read TGTGCCATCAGTGCCGGGGTTGACACCGGGGAGCTGTTTTTT.

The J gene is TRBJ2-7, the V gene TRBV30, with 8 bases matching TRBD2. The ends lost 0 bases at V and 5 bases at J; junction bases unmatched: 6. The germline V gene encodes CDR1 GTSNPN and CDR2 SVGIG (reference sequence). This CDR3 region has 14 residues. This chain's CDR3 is CAWSVPSGGHEQYF. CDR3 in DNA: TGTGCCTGGAGTGTACCAAGCGGGGGACACGAGCAGTACTTC.

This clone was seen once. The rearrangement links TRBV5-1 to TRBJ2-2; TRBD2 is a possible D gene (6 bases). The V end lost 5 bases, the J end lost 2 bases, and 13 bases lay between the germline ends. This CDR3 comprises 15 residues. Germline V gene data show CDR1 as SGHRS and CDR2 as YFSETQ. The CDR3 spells CASSTDGLNTGELFF. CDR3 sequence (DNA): TGCGCCAGCAGTACCGACGGACTAAACACCGGGGAGCTGTTTTTT. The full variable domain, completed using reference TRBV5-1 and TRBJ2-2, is KAGVTQTPRYLIKTRGQQVTLSCSPISGHRSVSWYQQTPGQGLQFLFEYFSETQRNKGNFPGRFSGRQFSNSRSEMNVSTLELGDSALYLCASSTDGLNTGELFFGEGSRLTVL.

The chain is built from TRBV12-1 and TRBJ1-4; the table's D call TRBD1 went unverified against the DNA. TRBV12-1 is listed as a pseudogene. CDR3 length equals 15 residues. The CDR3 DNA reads TGTGCCAGCAGCAATACAGGGCGGAAGGGTGAAAAACTGTTTTTT. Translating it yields CASSNTGRKGEKLFF.

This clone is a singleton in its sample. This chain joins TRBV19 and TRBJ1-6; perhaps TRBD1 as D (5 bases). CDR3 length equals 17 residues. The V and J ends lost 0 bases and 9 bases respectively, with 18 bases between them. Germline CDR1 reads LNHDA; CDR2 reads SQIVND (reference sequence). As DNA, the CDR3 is TGTGCCAGTAGTATAGAACACGCCGGGAAAAGGGGTTCACCCCTCCACTTT. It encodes CASSIEHAGKRGSPLHF.

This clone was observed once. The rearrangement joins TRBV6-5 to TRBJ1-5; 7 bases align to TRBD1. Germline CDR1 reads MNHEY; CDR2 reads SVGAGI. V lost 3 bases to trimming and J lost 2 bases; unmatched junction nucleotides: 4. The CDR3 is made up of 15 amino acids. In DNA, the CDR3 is TGTGCCAGCAGTTATAGGGGGCATGGCAATCAGCCCCAGCATTTT. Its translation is CASSYRGHGNQPQHF.

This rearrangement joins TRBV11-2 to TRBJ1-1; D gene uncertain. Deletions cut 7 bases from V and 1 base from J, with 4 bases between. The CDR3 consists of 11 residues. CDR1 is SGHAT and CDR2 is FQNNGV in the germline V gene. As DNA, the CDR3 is TGTGCCAGCACAGGGAACACTGAAGCTTTCTTT. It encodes CASTGNTEAFF.

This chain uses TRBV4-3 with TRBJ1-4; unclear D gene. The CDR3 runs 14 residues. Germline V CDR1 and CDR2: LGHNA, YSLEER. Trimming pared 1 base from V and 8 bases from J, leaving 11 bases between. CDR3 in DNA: TGCGCCAGCAGCCAAGTGGGTGGGCCAGAAAAACTGTTTTTT. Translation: CASSQVGGPEKLFF.

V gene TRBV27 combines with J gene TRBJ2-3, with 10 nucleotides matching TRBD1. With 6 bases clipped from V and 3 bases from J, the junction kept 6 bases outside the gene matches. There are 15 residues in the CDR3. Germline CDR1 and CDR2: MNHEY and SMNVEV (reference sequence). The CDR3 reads CASRAPGQGTDTQYF. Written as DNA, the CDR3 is TGTGCCAGCAGAGCTCCGGGACAGGGGACAGATACGCAGTATTTT.

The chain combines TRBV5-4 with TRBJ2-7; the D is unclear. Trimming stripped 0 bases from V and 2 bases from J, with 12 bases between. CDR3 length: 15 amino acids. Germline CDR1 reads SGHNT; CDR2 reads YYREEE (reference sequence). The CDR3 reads CASSLASGRAYEQYF. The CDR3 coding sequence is TGTGCCAGCAGCTTGGCGTCAGGTAGAGCCTACGAGCAGTACTTC.

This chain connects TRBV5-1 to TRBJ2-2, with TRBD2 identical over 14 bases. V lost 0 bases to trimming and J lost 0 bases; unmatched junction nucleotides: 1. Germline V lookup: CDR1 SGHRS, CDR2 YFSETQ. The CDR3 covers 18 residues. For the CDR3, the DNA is TGCGCCAGCAGCTTGGAGGGACTAGCGGGGGCGAACACCGGGGAGCTGTTTTTT. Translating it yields CASSLEGLAGANTGELFF.

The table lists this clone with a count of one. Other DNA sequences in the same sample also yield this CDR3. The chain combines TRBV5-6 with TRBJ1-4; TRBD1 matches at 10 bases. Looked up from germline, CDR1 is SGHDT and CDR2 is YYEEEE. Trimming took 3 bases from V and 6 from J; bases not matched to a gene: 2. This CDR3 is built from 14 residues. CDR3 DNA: TGTGCCAGCAGCTGGGACAGGGGAGATGAAAAACTGTTTTTT. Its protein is CASSWDRGDEKLFF.

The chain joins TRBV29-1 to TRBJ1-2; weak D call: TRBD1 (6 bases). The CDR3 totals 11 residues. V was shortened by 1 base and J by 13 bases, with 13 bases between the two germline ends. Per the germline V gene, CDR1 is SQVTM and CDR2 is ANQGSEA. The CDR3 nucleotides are TGCAGCGTTGAAGGGGGGCAGGGTGGCACCTTC. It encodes CSVEGGQGGTF.

The CDR3 reads CASSVESGGPSYEQYF. CDR3 coding DNA: TGTGCCAGCAGCGTAGAGAGCGGGGGGCCCTCCTACGAGCAGTACTTC. The V call is TRBV9, the J call TRBJ2-7, with 9 bases that match TRBD2. The germline V gene encodes CDR1 SGDLS and CDR2 YYNGEE. CDR3 size: 16 residues. With V trimmed by 0 bases and J by 0 bases, 4 bases remained unmatched.

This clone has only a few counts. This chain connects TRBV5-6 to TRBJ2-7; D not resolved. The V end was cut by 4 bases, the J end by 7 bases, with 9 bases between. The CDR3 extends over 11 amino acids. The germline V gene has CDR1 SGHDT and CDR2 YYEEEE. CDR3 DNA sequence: TGTGCCAGCAGCCGCCGGGTGGAGCAGTACTTC. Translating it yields CASSRRVEQYF.

The CDR3 here is CASSQDYEQYF. The CDR3 bases are TGTGCCAGCAGCCAAGACTACGAGCAGTACTTC. The chain recombines TRBV5-6 with TRBJ2-7; D remains ambiguous. Trimming took 4 bases from V and 3 from J, leaving 5 bases between them. Germline lookup yields CDR1 SGHDT and CDR2 YYEEEE. This CDR3 is 11 amino acids long. The full variable domain, rest sourced from reference TRBV5-6 and TRBJ2-7, is DAGVTQSPTHLIKTRGQQVTLRCSPKSGHDTVSWYQQALGQGPQFIFQYYEEEERQRGNFPDRFSGHQFPNYSSELNVNALLLGDSALYLCASSQDYEQYFGPGTRLTVT.

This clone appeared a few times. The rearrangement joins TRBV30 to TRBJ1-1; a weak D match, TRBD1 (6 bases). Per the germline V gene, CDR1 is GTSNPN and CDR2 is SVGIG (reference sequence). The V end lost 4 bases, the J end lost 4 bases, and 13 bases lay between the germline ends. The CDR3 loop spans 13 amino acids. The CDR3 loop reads CAWTRGSVTEAFF. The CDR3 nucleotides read TGTGCCTGGACCAGGGGATCGGTCACTGAAGCTTTCTTT.